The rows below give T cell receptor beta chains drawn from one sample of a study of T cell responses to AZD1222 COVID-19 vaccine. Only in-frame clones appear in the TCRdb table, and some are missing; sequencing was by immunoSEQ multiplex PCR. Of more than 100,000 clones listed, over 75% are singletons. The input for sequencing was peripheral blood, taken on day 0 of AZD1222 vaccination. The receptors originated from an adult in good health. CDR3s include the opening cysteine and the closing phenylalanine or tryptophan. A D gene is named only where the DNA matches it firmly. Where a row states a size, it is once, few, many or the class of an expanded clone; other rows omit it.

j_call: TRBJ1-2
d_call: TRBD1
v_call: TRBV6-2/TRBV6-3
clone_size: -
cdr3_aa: CASSWRQGQSGYTF
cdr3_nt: TGTGCCAGCAGTTGGAGACAGGGCCAATCTGGCTACACCTTC

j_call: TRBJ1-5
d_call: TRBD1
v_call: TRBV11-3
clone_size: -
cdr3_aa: CASSLDRGRDSNQPQHF
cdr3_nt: TGTGCCAGCAGCTTAGACAGGGGGCGGGATAGCAATCAGCCCCAGCATTTT

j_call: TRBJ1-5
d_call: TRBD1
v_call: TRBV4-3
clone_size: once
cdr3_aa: CASSQEDRGNQPQHF
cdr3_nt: TGCGCCAGCAGCCAAGAAGACAGGGGGAACCAGCCCCAGCATTTT

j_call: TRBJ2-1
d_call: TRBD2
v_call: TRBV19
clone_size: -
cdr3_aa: CASTLAGGSYNEQFF
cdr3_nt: TGTGCCAGCACTCTAGCGGGAGGGTCCTACAATGAGCAGTTCTTC

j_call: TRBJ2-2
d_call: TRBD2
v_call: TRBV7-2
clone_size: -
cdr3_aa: CASSLVGGANTGELFF
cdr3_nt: TGTGCCAGCAGCTTAGTTGGGGGGGCGAACACCGGGGAGCTGTTTTTT

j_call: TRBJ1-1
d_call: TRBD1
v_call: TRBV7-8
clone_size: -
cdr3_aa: CASSLGQDDTEAFF
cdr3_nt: TGTGCCAGCAGCCTCGGACAGGATGACACTGAAGCTTTCTTT

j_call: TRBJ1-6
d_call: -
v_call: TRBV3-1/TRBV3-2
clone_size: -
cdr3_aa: CASSQGPPGGSGYNSPLHF
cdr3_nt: TGTGCCAGCAGCCAAGGCCCCCCGGGGGGGTCCGGATATAATTCACCCCTCCACTTT

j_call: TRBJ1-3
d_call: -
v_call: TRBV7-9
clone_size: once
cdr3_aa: CASSSRRDVFGNTIYF
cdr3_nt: TGTGCCAGCAGCTCACGGCGGGATGTATTTGGAAACACCATATATTTT

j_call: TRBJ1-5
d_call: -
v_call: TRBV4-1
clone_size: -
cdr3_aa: CASSQVSVSTTSNQPQHF
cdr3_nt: TGCGCCAGCAGCCAAGTTTCCGTTTCCACTACTAGCAATCAGCCCCAGCATTTT

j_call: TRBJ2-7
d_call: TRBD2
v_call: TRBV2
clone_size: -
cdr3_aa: CASSEAVRTSGGLSSYEQYF
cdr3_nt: TGTGCCAGCAGTGAAGCGGTCCGGACTAGCGGGGGGTTGAGCTCCTACGAGCAGTACTTC